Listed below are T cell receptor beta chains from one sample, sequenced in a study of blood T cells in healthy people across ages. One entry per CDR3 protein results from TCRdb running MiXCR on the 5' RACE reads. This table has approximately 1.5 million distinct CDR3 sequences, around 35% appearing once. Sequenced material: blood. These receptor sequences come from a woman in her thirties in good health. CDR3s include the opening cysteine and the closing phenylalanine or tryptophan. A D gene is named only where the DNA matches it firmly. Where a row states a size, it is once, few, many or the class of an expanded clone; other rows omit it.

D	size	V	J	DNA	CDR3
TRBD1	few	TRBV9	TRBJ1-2	TGTGCCAGCAGCGTAGAACCGGGACAGGGCATGAGTAAGGGCTATGGCTACACCTTC	CASSVEPGQGMSKGYGYTF
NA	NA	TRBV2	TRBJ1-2	TGTGCCAGCAGTGAGGAGGTACCGACTAACTATGGCTACACCTTC	CASSEEVPTNYGYTF
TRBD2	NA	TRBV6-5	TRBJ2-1	TGTGCCAGCAGTTACTCGAGTAGCGGGAGGGCCCCGCAGTTCTTC	CASSYSSSGRAPQFF
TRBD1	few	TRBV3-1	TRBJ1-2	TGTGCCAGCAGCCTCGGGGGAGGGGGCTACTCTCTCTATGGCTACACCTTC	CASSLGGGGYSLYGYTF
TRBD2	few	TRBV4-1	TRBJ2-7	TGCGCCAGCAGCCCTATTAAGGGGCCTAGCGGAAACTACGAGCAGTACTTC	CASSPIKGPSGNYEQYF
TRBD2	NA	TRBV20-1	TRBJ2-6	TGCAGTGCTAAAACTAGCGGGCCCCACTCTGGGGCCAACGTCCTGACTTTC	CSAKTSGPHSGANVLTF
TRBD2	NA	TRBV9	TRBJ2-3	TGTGCCAGCAGCGTAGCTGGGACTAGCGGGGGGGATACGCAGTATTTT	CASSVAGTSGGDTQYF
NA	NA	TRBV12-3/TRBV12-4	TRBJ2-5	TGTGCCAGCAGTATGATCGCGGGTCAAGAGACCCAGTACTTC	CASSMIAGQETQYF
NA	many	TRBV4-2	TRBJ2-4	TGTGCCAGCAGCCAAGGACAGGGAGGCAAAAACATTCAGTACTTC	CASSQGQGGKNIQYF
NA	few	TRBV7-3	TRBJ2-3	TGTGCCAGCAGCTCGGAGGGAGCTAGCACAGATACGCAGTATTTT	CASSSEGASTDTQYF
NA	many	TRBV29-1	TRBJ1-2	TGCAGCGTTGAGTTAGTGGGGGCCGGGGGCTATGGCTACACCTTC	CSVELVGAGGYGYTF
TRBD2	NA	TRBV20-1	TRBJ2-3	TGCAGTGCCGACGGGACTAGCGGGAGAATAGATACGCAGTATTTT	CSADGTSGRIDTQYF
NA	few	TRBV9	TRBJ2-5	TGTGCCAGCTGGGCGGGAACCCTAAAAGAGACCCAGTACTTC	CASWAGTLKETQYF